Listed here is a single T cell receptor (beta chain). Its antigen is still unknown. No base quality information exists; no much larger clone differs at one position. Germline trimming amounts to 4 bases on V and 2 bases on J, with 9 as the count of junction bases outside the gene matches. The CDR3 numbers 16 residues from cysteine through phenylalanine. CDR3 DNA only is kept here, 48 bases in frame from base 1. Per the germline V gene, MNHEY is the CDR1 and SVGAGI is the CDR2. These data are taken from a study of cytomegalovirus exposure and HLA in healthy donors (dated by TCRdb to 2016 to 2017). Broadly, across the study: According to an earlier analysis of 550 to 750 of the donors, roughly 180 million T cells yielded roughly 100 million unique TCR beta sequences and about 300 Gb of sequence data. An early release that covered several hundred HLA-typed donors contained around 300 gigabases of sequencing data and 75 million to 100 million unique TCR sequences. Of the roughly 400 genotyped donors, less than 85% were placed in the genetic ancestry cluster associated with self-reported Caucasian donors. The study aimed to test whether signatures of past pathogen exposure could be identified by cataloging public T cell receptors. The study used immunosequencing to profile the T cell repertoires of more than 650 subjects and linked those repertoires to cytomegalovirus serostatus. Besides the first cohort of roughly 640 subjects, a separate validation cohort made up of over 100 different subjects was used. The study combined high-throughput TCR immunosequencing, statistical association of individual TCRs with disease status, and machine learning to predict cytomegalovirus infection status. A later analysis re-analyzed previously published TCR beta repertoires from about 600 donors and added high-resolution HLA genotyping to study TCR occurrence patterns. In the later analysis, no new phenotypic data were used to find candidate immune exposures; instead, reliance was placed on TCR beta sequences and their occurrence across donors. In an earlier analysis of 500 to 650 of the donors, high-throughput TCR beta sequencing was used to judge whether each TCR beta V gene segment behaved as functional or pseudogenic. Alongside the repertoire data, information on donor age, sex, ethnicity and CMV serostatus was compiled. Genome-wide SNP genotypes for about 65% of the 666 donors were used in a later genetic analysis, which treated that subset as a discovery cohort. Every repertoire in the discovery cohort had been generated on one and the same sequencing platform. Both class I and class II loci were covered by HLA typing, at four-digit resolution. Typing coverage varied by locus: roughly 629-640 donors for A, B, C, DRB1 and DQB1; approximately 500 for DQA1; approximately 610 for DPA1; approximately 490 for DPB1. Four to six DR-DQ haplotypes were handled as single units for association and clustering because linkage in the cohort was strong. Across around 400 genotyped donors of the cohort, an average of about 220,000 unique TCR beta nucleotide sequences per donor were sequenced, and about a sixth of those sequences were non-productive. The paper's findings and limits, for the study overall: When HLA alleles, especially DR and DQ, strongly co-occurred, TCR associations were difficult to assign to individual alleles. A further reported finding was that TCR beta sequences accurately predicted the HLA-A and HLA-B alleles for most subjects in the first cohort. Some IMGT-functional V segments, including TRBV6-2 and TRBV6-3, could not be told apart with the 87-base-pair reads, so those segments were excluded. The authors suggested that the approach could potentially be extended to other disease states and immunological phenotypes. Because HLA typing was unavailable for some donors at each locus, only the typed subset was used in association tests. Roughly uniform sequencing depth across donors was assumed in presence/absence analyses, although this assumption may not hold. In a later genetic analysis, fewer N-insertions in productive TCRs were reported among donors in an Asian-associated ancestry cluster than the approximately 710-donor mean. In a later analysis, several top co-occurrence clusters were reported to appear linked to parvovirus B19, influenza, CMV and Epstein-Barr virus. In vitro tests confirmed that a few of the cytomegalovirus-associated TCR beta chains recognize cytomegalovirus antigens. The classifier was reported to diagnose cytomegalovirus status with high specificity and sensitivity in both the original cohort and the validation cohort. Linkage disequilibrium might explain the correlated functional status among segregating V segments, but an unknown experimental factor could not be ruled out. In this cohort, only TCR beta chains were sequenced, and detectable features were limited by the absence of alpha or paired-chain data. V-gene and J-gene trimming of TCR beta chains was associated with a missense DCLRE1C variant in a later genetic analysis, and the association was replicated in an independent cohort. A cluster of highly shared sequence variants was judged likely to represent a technical artifact of the sequencing pipeline. For the cohort, immune exposure information was limited to CMV serostatus. A later analysis found that TCR association rates varied across HLA loci, with DRB1 alleles showing the most associated TCRs and HLA-C alleles the fewest. According to a later analysis, most CMV-associated TCR beta chains appeared to be HLA-restricted, and the HLA associations seemed to be driven largely by CMV exposure. The earlier analysis of a few hundred of the donors excluded 15 to 20 rarely observed V segments, including chromosome 9 orphons, because counts were too low. Broadly in line with IMGT annotations, most TCR beta V segments showed up in productive rearrangements about 87% or about 30% of the time in an earlier analysis of several hundred of the donors. In a later analysis, HLA-associated TCR beta chains showed more clonal expansion and lower generation probabilities than non-associated chains that were equally common. In a later analysis, some 17,000 TCR beta sequences were associated with specific HLA alleles at a false discovery rate of 0.05. Across donors, most TCR sequences were observed very rarely, whereas some public TCRs were present in many individuals. The study listed 164 TCR beta chains as associated with cytomegalovirus.

Receptor amplification or capture employed the immunoSEQ multiplex PCR assay. For the multiplex PCR, a mixture combining 60 forward primers for TCR Vbeta segments and 13 reverse primers for TCR Jbeta segments was used. A multiplex PCR assay on genomic DNA amplified the CDR3 region of rearranged TCR beta genes. The amplified TCR beta libraries were sequenced on the Illumina HiSeq System as 87-base-pair reads. The published analysis was carried out like this. A later analysis counted about 82 million unique TCR beta chains across the 550 to 750 repertoires, and roughly 10 million of these chains were shared by at least two donors. To remove PCR and sequencing errors, raw reads were error-corrected and collapsed into unique sequences using a nearest-neighbor algorithm that merged closely related sequences. Alignment of CDR3 sequences to IMGT reference sequences was used to assign V, D and J gene segments. For a sequence to be retained, a match of at least six nucleotides was required to both a V gene segment and a J gene segment. Rearrangements were classified as productive when the CDR3 lacked stop codons and remained in frame with V and J, and all other rearrangements were classified as non-productive. Following IMGT convention, CDR3 was defined as the stretch from the second conserved V-encoded cysteine up to the conserved J-encoded phenylalanine. Sequences without an unambiguous match to a single V gene segment were excluded from the earlier analysis of several hundred of the donors. An earlier analysis of a few hundred of the donors called V segments functional above 56.7% productive rearrangements and segregating when the between-donor standard deviation exceeded 5%. A statistical classification framework was developed to diagnose cytomegalovirus status using the catalog of TCR beta chain sequences. In a later analysis, V and J genes were assigned by comparing TCR nucleotide sequences against IMGT/GENE-DB human TR gene sequences. Using the TCRdist pipeline, a later analysis assigned CDR3 sequences along with most-parsimonious VDJ recombination scenarios. In a later analysis, each TCR beta chain was defined by its CDR3 amino acid sequence together with its V-gene family, and reads without a unique V-gene family were excluded. To address suspected cross-contamination and a sequencing artifact, a later analysis removed 592 highly shared, low-generation-probability nucleotide sequences. A later analysis calculated a clonal expansion index for each public chain from normalized within-repertoire ranks of inferred template counts. In a later analysis, generation probabilities were computed with a VDJ recombination model fitted to out-of-frame rearrangements, and the resulting probabilities were checked against IGoR. A later analysis scored TCR-TCR, TCR-HLA and TCR-CMV co-occurrence with hypergeometric tests, applying a repertoire-size bias correction to TCR pairs. False discovery rates were estimated in a later analysis by permuting HLA or CMV assignments 20 times. In a later analysis, co-occurring TCRs were grouped using DBSCAN, and TCRdist sequence similarity was added for clustering within HLA-allele-positive subsets. For co-occurrence clustering, repertoires with fewer than 30,000 or more than 120,000 public chains were excluded, along with roughly five repertoires with anomalous nucleotide sharing. The source is immuneACCESS, and TCRdb retained only in-frame sequences with V and J called. Part of the clones is not carried over; for the studies checked, unresolved V genes explain less than half of this, and the remainder is unexplained. V and J calls and clone size are copied from that table; D and trimming were computed from the DNA. This sample gives around 200,000 clones in total; around 80% of them show up just once. 1% to 1.5% of the sample lies in the top ten.

In total, 500 to 700 healthy bone marrow donors made up the cohort. At the time of sampling, every cohort member was nominally healthy, though immune exposures that went unrecorded were likely present. The donor tested CMV seropositive, placing the donor among the approximately 290 seropositive members of the cohort. Each donor provided a peripheral blood sample, and peripheral blood mononuclear cells were used for TCR beta sequencing. Genomic DNA extraction from the blood cell samples was performed with the Qiagen DNeasy Blood Extraction Kit. Sequencing was performed on PBMCs. This clonotype was sampled from a girl aged 2 to 10 in good health and CMV-seropositive. The chain was built from TRBV6-5 and TRBJ2-7; TRBD1 aligns with 9 central bases. The CDR3 region has the sequence CASSSVKGQGPYEQYF. The nucleotide sequence reads as follows: TGTGCCAGCAGTTCAGTAAAGGGACAGGGCCCCTACGAGCAGTACTTC.